The subject of this entry is one T cell receptor beta chain. Its antigen remains undetermined. The sample holds no much larger clone one base away, and base qualities are not on file. TCRbeta CDR3 regions were amplified from genomic DNA by means of the immunoSEQ Assay, a bias-controlled multiplex PCR. The authors' analysis ran thus. The number of nucleated cells in each sample was estimated by amplification of reference gene primers within the assay. Sequence reads were collapsed and filtered to measure the absolute abundance of every unique TCRbeta CDR3 rearrangement. Productive Simpson clonality was computed per sample as the square root of Simpson's diversity index over productive rearrangements. TCRdb's version of the immuneACCESS table is confined to in-frame rearrangements and falls short of the full clone set. An unresolved V gene accounts for under half of the shortfall where checked; the remainder is of unknown origin. The V and J calls and clone size were taken over from that table, and D and trimming were inferred from the DNA. This sample lists 200,000 to 300,000 clones; 82% were detected once. Around 11% of the sample belongs to the ten largest clones.

This entry belongs to a study of blood T cell repertoires in COVID-19 (dated by TCRdb to about 2020). Broadly, across the study: Samples from collaborators originated in the United States, Italy and Spain and spanned both the acute and convalescent phases of COVID-19. The material from the prospective study consisted of cDNA or gDNA derived from T cells, B-cell-depleted T cells, or PBMCs. The repertoires were released in a freely available public database meant as a resource for research on the immune response to SARS-CoV-2. Where available, HLA class I and class II types were taken from metadata supplied by the sample provider and were not determined by assay-based typing. Subjects who had been exposed to COVID-19, were actively infected with it, or had recovered from it provided the deeply sampled blood TCRbeta repertoires that made up the dataset. Nearly every sample came with metadata listing a de-identified subject ID, COVID-19 status, age in years and sex. The samples were drawn from the first 160 participants of the ongoing ImmuneRACE study and from roughly 1,300 subjects provided by 6 global collaborators. General conclusions and limits of the study: Clinical and demographic metadata were provided uncurated, with the amount varying by source and participant.

The CDR3 has 16 amino acids, counting the end cysteine and phenylalanine. Here the CDR3 DNA is all that survives: 48 bases in frame from base 1. From the germline V gene (reference sequence), CDR1 is SGHKS and CDR2 is YYEKEE. Relative to germline, V is missing 0 bases and J is missing 5 bases, with 7 bases of the junction outside any gene match. Collaborating institutions collected whole blood in K2EDTA tubes following their own protocols. For TCRbeta analysis, collaborator samples were shipped as frozen whole blood, as isolated PBMCs, or as DNA extracted from either sample type. Sequencing was carried out using peripheral blood. This chain is built from TRBV5-5 and TRBJ1-2; the central 10 bases match TRBD1. The receptor comes from a woman aged 55-70 years with active or convalescent COVID-19. The CDR3: CASSLEVAGQGYGYTF. DNA sequence: TGTGCCAGCAGCTTGGAGGTGGCGGGACAGGGGTATGGCTACACCTTC.